These 5 T cell receptor beta chains share one sample of origin, sequenced in a study of beta chain features in type 1 diabetes (dated by TCRdb to the late 2010s). The paper's findings and limits, for the study overall: Type 1 diabetes patients showed a moderate but significant shortening of TCRB CDR3 length in all four CD4+ subsets.

Libraries were made using the immunoSEQ multiplex PCR assay. The High Capacity cDNA Reverse Transcription Kit was used to reverse transcribe all of the isolated RNA, meaning that expressed TCRB transcripts were what got sequenced. TCRdb obtained this table from immuneACCESS and retained in-frame rearrangements with V and J assigned. These tables miss some clones; where compared with another copy, unresolved V genes account for less than half of the shortfall, and the remainder is unexplained. In this sample the table shows a few hundred thousand clones, around 10% of which occur a single time. Together, the top ten hold 0.55% to 0.75% of the sample. The antigens of these receptors remain unknown. The source material was central memory CD4+ T cells from blood. Every receptor here comes from a man aged 25-45 years with type 1 diabetes.

As concerns this clone: At one of its ends the junction is not consistent with the germline gene, which may arise from a read error. The chain recombines TRBV30 with TRBJ2-1, with TRBD1 matching over 7 bases. CDR1 is GTSNPN and CDR2 is SVGIG in the germline V gene (reference sequence). The CDR3 sequence is 12 residues long. As DNA, the CDR3 is TGTGCCTGGGTCAGGGATCGACAGGGTTTCGTCTTC. Encoded protein: CAWVRDRQGFVF.

In its sample, this clone was seen a few times. The V call is TRBV30, the J call TRBJ1-2; D might be TRBD1 (5 bases). Germline assignment: CDR1 GTSNPN and CDR2 SVGIG (reference sequence). V lost 8 bases, J lost 2 bases, and 18 bases lay in between. CDR3 length: 14 residues. CDR3 sequence: CASRTPSGNYGYTF. The CDR3 coding sequence is TGTGCCAGTAGGACACCCTCGGGCAACTATGGCTACACCTTC.

Note on this clone: The sample contains more than one DNA sequence encoding this CDR3. This rearrangement joins TRBV29-1 to TRBJ2-7, with D unresolved. Deletions cut 6 bases from V and 0 bases from J, with 3 bases between. Germline V CDR1 and CDR2: SQVTM, ANQGSEA. This CDR3 contains 10 residues. DNA of the CDR3: TGCAGCGTAGGCTCCTACGAGCAGTACTTC. It is translated as CSVGSYEQYF.

The CDR3 loop reads CASSLARGFSPLGQPQHF. CDR3 nucleotide sequence: TGTGCCAGCAGCTTAGCGAGAGGATTCAGCCCCTTAGGGCAGCCCCAGCATTTT. The J gene is TRBJ1-5, the V gene TRBV7-9; D unclear. The CDR3 runs to 18 residues. The germline V and J ends were trimmed by 0 bases and 7 bases, with 22 bases remaining between them. Germline CDR1 and CDR2: SEHNR and FQNEAQ (reference sequence).

The chain employs TRBV6-5 and TRBJ2-1; 12 nucleotides agree with TRBD2. The germline CDR1 and CDR2 sequences are MNHEY and SVGAGI. The V gene end was trimmed by 2 bases and the J gene end by 4 bases; junction bases not matched to a gene: 3. This CDR3 region has 16 residues. The CDR3 bases are TGTGCCAGCAGTTACCAGACTAGCGGGAGTTACAATGAGCAGTTCTTC. Protein sequence: CASSYQTSGSYNEQFF.